This TCR beta chain is from a study of blood T cells in healthy people across ages. Extraction yielded at least 5.5 micrograms of total RNA per sample. Next came a second PCR, run for about 7 to 12 cycles, which used a sample-barcoded 5' primer along with a J-beta primer mix. Sequencing yielded, for each sample, at least 3 million paired-end reads carrying CDR3. TCRdb reprocessed the 5' RACE reads via MiXCR and lists one record per CDR3 protein. The sample consists of about 1.5 million distinct CDR3 sequences, approximately 38% of them appearing once. Sequenced sample: blood. The sequence came from a woman aged 18-35 years in good health.

CDR3 amino acids: CSVERPGRINGYTF. In DNA form, the CDR3 reads TGCAGCGTTGAACGTCCAGGGCGTATAAATGGCTACACCTTC. V and J are TRBV29-1 and TRBJ1-2; maybe TRBD1 (5 bases). V was shortened by 2 bases and J by 6 bases, with 16 bases between the two germline ends. Germline V gives CDR1 SQVTM, CDR2 ANQGSEA. CDR3 size: 14 residues.